One and the same sample provided the 2 T cell receptor beta chains below, sequenced in a study of cytomegalovirus exposure and HLA in healthy donors. Primers for the PCR totalled 60 Vbeta and 13 Jbeta. The method was immunoSEQ multiplex PCR; TCRdb's version includes in-frame clones alone and lacks a portion of them. The profile shows 210,000 or so clones, 70% to 85% of them singletons. The source material was PBMCs. These receptors were collected from a woman aged 40 to 50 in good health and CMV-seronegative.

The chain couples TRBV10-2 to TRBJ1-6, with TRBD1 identical over 11 bases. Germline assignment: CDR1 WSHSY and CDR2 SAAADI. V gave up 3 bases and J gave up 11 bases; unmatched junction bases: 9. The CDR3 is made up of 16 amino acids. CDR3 sequence reads: CASSDLRTGGLTPLHF. The CDR3 coding sequence is TGCGCCAGCAGTGACTTAAGGACAGGGGGCCTGACACCCCTCCACTTT.

The sample holds one count of this clone. The chain recombines TRBV7-2 with TRBJ1-2; 8 positions match TRBD1. After removal of 4 bases from V and 4 bases from J, the junction contained 5 bases not matched to a gene. CDR1 SGHTA and CDR2 FQGNSA come from the germline V gene. This CDR3 is 14 amino acids long. The CDR3 is CASSYAGGAYGYTF. CDR3 nucleotides: TGTGCCAGCAGCTACGCAGGGGGCGCCTATGGCTACACCTTC.